This TCR beta chain was recorded in a study of prognosis after radiotherapy for stage I lung cancer. CDR1 and CDR2 (germline): LNHNV, YYDKDF (reference sequence). This CDR3 has 15 amino acids. V was clipped by 0 bases and J by 0 bases, with 7 bases between them. Amplicons of TCR beta CDR3 were generated from genomic DNA by two-round multiplex PCR. Each TRBV and TRBJ gene had its own primer in the first PCR round. TCRdb passed the multiplex PCR reads through MiXCR, listing each CDR3 protein once. The sample lists more than 11,000 distinct CDR3 sequences, 30% to 40% occurring once. This clonotype was observed at least ten times.

This TCR came from a donor over 45 with non-small cell lung cancer. Sequenced material: PBMCs, taken before or after stereotactic body radiation therapy (not recorded which). The chain joins TRBV15 to TRBJ2-3; D is ambiguous. The DNA of the CDR3 is TGTGCCACCAGCAGAGAGAAAAGGAGCACAGATACGCAGTATTTT. Translated: CATSREKRSTDTQYF.